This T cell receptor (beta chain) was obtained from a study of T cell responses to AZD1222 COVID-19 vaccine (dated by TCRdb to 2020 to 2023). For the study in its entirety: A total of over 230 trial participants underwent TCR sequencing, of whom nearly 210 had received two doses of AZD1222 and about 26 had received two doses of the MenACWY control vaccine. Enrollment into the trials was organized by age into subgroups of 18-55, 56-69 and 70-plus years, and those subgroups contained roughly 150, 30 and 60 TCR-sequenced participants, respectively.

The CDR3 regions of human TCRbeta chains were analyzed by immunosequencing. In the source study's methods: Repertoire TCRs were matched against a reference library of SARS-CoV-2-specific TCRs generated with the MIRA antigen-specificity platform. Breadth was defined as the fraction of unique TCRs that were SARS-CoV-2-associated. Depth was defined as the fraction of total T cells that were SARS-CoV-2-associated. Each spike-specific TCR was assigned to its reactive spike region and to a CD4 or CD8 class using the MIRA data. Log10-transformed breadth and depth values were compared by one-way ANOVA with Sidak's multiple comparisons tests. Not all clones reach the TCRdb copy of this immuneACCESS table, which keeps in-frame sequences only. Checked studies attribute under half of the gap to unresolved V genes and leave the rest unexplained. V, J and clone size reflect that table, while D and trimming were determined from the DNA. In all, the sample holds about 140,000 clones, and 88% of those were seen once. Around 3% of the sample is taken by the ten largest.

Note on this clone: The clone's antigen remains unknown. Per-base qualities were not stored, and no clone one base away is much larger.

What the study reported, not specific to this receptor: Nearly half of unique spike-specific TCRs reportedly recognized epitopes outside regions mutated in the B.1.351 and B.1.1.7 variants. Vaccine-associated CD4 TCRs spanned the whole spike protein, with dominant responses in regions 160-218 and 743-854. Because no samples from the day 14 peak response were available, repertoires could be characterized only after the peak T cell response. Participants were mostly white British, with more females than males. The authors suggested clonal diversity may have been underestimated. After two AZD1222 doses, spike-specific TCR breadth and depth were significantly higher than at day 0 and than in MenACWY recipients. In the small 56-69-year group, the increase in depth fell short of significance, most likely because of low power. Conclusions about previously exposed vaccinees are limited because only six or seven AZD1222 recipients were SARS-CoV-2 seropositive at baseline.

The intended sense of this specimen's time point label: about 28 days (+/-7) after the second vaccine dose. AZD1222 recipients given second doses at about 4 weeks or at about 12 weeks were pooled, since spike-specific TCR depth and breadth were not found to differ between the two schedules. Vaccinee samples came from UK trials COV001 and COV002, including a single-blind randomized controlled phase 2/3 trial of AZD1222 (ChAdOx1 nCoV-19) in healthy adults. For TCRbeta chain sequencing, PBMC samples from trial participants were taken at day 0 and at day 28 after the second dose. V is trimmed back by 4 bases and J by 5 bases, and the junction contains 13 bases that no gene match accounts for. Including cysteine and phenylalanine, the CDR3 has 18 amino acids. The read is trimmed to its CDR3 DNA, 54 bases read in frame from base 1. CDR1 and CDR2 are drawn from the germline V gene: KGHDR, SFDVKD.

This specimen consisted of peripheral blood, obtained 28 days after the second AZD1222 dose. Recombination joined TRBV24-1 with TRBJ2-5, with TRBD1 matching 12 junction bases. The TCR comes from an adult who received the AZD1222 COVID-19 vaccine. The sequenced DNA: TGTGCCACCAGTGACCCCTCGAGCGGGACAGGGGGCGGTGAGACCCAGTACTTC. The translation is CATSDPSSGTGGGETQYF.